This T cell receptor beta chain was captured by sequencing in a study of blood T cell repertoires in COVID-19. Trimming removed 4 bases from V and 0 bases from J, with 16 bases in between. CDR1 and CDR2 from the germline V gene are SGHRS and YFSETQ. The CDR3 loop spans 16 amino acids. Assay: immunoSEQ multiplex PCR; the TCRdb copy retains only in-frame clones and omits some. The sample lists around 300,000 clones, about nine tenths occurring once. In its sample, this clone was seen once. Cohort 3 recovered donors had two negative PCRs, clearance, or symptom resolution. J is TRBJ1-1 and V is TRBV5-1; TRBD1 might be the D (6 bases). The sequence derives from a woman between 50 and 59 years old who had recovered from COVID-19. Input material: PBMCs or T cells enriched from blood (not recorded which). The CDR3: CASSPSGGRLNTEAFF. CDR3 nucleotides: TGCGCCAGCAGCCCCTCGGGGGGCAGGCTGAACACTGAAGCTTTCTTT. The complete variable domain, with remaining parts taken from reference TRBV5-1 and TRBJ1-1, reads KAGVTQTPRYLIKTRGQQVTLSCSPISGHRSVSWYQQTPGQGLQFLFEYFSETQRNKGNFPGRFSGRQFSNSRSEMNVSTLELGDSALYLCASSPSGGRLNTEAFFGQGTRLTVV.